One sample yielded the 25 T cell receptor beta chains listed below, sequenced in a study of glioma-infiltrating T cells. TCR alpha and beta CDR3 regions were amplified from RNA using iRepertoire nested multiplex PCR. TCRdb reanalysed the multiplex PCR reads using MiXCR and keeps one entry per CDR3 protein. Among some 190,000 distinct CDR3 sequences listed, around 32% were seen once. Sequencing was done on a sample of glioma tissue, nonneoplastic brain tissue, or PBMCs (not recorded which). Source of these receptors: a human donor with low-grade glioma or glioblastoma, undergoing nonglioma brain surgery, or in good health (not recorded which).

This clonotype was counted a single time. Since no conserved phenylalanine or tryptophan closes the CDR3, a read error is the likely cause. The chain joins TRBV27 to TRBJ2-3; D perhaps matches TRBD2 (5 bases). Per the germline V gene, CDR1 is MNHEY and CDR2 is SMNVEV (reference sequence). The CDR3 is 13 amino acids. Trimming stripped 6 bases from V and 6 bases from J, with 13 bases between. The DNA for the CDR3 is TGTGCCAGCAGACTAGAGGGAGCTGATACGCAGTATTCT. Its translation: CASRLEGADTQYS.

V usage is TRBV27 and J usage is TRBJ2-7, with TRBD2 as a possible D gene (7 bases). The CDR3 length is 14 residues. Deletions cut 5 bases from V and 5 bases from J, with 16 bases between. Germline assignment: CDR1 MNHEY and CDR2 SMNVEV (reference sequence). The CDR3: CASSPRGEGHEQYF. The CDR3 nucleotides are TGTGCCAGCAGTCCAAGGGGGGAGGGCCACGAGCAGTACTTC.

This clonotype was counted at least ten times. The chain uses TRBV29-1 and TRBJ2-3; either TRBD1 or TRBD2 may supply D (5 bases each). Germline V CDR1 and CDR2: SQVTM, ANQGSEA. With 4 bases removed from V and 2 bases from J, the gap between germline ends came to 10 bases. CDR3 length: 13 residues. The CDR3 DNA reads TGCAGCGTTGTTGAGGGGTCCACAGATACGCAGTATTTT. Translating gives CSVVEGSTDTQYF.

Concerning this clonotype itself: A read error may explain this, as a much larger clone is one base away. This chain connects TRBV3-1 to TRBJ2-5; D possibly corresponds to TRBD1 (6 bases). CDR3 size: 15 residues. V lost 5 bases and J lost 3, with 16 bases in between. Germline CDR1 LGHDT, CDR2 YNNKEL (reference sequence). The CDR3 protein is CASSRKGSGEETQYF. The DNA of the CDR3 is TGTGCCAGCAGCAGAAAGGGGTCAGGGGAAGAGACCCAGTACTTC.

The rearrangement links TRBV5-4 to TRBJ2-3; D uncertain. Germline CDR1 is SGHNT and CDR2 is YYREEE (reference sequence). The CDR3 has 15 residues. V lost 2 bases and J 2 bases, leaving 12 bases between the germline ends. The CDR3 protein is CASSFVDRFTDTQYF. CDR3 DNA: TGTGCCAGCAGCTTCGTCGATCGATTCACAGATACGCAGTATTTT.

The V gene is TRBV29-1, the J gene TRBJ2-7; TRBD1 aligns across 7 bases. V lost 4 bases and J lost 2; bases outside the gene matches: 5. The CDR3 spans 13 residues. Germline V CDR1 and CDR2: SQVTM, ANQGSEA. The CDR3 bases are TGCAGCGTTGCCAGCGGACAGGCCTACGAGCAGTACTTC. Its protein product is CSVASGQAYEQYF.

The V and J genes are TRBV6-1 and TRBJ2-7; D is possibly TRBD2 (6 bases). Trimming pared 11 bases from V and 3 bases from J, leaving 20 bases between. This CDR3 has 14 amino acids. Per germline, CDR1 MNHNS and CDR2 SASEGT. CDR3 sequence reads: CACLGLSGLYEQYF. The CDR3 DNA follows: TGTGCCTGCTTGGGTCTATCGGGACTCTACGAGCAGTACTTC.

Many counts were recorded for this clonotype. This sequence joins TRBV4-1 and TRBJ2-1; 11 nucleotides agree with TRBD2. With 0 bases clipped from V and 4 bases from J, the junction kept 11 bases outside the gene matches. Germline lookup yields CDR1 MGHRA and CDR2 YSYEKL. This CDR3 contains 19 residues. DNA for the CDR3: TGCGCCAGCAGCCAAGAACTTTCCAGGCCTAGCGGGAGGTACAATGAGCAGTTCTTC. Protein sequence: CASSQELSRPSGRYNEQFF.

In DNA, the CDR3 is TGTGCCAGCAGCGTAGATGTCGGGGGGGCGCATGAAAAACTGTTTTTT. Amino acid sequence: CASSVDVGGAHEKLFF. The chain couples TRBV9 to TRBJ1-4, with D maybe TRBD1 (6 bases). Between the trimmed V and J ends, which lost 0 bases and 6 bases, there was a span of 15 bases. CDR1 SGDLS and CDR2 YYNGEE come from the germline V gene. This CDR3 contains 16 residues.

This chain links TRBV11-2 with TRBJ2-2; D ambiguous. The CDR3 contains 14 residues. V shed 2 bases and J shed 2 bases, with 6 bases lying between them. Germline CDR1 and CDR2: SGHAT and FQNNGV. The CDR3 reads CASSLKGNTGELFF. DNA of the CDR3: TGTGCCAGCAGCTTAAAAGGAAACACCGGGGAGCTGTTTTTT.

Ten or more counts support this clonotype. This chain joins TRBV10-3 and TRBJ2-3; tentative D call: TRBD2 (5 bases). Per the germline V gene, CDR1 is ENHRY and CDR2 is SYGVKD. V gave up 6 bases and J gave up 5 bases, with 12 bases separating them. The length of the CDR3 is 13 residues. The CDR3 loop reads CAIRAEAVDTQYF. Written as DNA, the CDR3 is TGTGCCATCAGAGCGGAGGCCGTAGATACGCAGTATTTT.

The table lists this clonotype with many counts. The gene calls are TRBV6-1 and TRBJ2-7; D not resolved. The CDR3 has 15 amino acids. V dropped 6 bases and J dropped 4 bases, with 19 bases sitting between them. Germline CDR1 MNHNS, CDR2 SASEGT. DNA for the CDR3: TGTGCCAGCAGCCTACCCGACCCCTCCCTTTACGAGCAGTACTTC. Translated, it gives CASSLPDPSLYEQYF.

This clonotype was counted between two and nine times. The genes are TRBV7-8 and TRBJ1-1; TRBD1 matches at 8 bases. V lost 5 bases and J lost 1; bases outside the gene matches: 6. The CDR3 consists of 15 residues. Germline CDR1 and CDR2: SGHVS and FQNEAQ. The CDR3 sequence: CASSTQGGGNTEAFF. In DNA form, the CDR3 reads TGTGCCAGCAGCACACAGGGGGGGGGGAACACTGAAGCTTTCTTT.

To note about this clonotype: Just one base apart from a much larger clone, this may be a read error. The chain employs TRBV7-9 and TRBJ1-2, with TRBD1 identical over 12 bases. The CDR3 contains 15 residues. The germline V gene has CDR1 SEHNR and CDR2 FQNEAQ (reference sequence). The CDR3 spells CASSLEGTGGAGYAF. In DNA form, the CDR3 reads TGTGCCAGCAGCTTAGAAGGGACAGGGGGCGCGGGCTACGCCTTC.

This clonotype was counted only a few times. In DNA, the CDR3 is TGTGCCAGCAGCAGGGACCTCATACGGGTGGAAGATACGCAGTATTTT. This translates into CASSRDLIRVEDTQYF. This chain joins TRBV7-9 and TRBJ2-3, with D tentatively TRBD1 or TRBD2 (5 bases each). This CDR3 region has 16 residues. In germline, CDR1 is SEHNR, CDR2 FQNEAQ (reference sequence). V gave up 5 bases and J gave up 5 bases, with 20 bases separating them.

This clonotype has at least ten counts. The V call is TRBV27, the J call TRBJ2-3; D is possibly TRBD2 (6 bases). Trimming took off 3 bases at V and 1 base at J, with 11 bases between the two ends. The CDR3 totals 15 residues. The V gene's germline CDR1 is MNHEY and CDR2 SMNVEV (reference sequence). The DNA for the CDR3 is TGTGCCAGCAGTTTTGGCGGAGGGGGCACAGATACGCAGTATTTT. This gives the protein CASSFGGGGTDTQYF.

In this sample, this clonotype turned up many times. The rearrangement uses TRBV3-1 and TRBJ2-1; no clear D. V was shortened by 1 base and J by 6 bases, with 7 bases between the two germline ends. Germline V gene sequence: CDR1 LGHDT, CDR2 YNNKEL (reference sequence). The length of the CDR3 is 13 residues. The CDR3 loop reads CASSQVSINEQFF. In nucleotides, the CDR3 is TGTGCCAGCAGCCAAGTGTCGATCAATGAGCAGTTCTTC.

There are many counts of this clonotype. Written as DNA, the CDR3 is TGTGCCAGCGGAGGCCCAGGGCTGTCTGAAGCTTTCTTT. As protein: CASGGPGLSEAFF. This chain connects TRBV27 to TRBJ1-1; tentative D call: TRBD1 (5 bases). The V gene's germline CDR1 is MNHEY and CDR2 SMNVEV (reference sequence). Trimming removed 8 bases at V and 6 bases at J, with 16 bases between. The CDR3 is made up of 13 amino acids.

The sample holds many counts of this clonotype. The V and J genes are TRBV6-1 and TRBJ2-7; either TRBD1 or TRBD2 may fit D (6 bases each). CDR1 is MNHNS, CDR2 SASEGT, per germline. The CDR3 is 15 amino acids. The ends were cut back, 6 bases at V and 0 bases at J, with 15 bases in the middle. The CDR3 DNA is TGTGCCAGCAGACCTCGGGGGCCCTTCTCCTACGAGCAGTACTTC. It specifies CASRPRGPFSYEQYF.

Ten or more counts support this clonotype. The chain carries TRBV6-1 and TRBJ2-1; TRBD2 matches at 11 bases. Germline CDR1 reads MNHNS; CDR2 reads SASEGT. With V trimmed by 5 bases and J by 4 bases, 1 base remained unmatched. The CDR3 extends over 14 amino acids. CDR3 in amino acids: CASSPSGGYNEQFF. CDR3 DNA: TGTGCCAGCAGTCCTAGCGGGGGGTACAATGAGCAGTTCTTC.

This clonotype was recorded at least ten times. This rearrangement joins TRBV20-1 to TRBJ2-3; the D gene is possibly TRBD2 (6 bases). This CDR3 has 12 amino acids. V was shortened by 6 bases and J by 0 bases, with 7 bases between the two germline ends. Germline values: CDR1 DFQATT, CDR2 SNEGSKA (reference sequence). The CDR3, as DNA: TGCAGTGCCGGGACTAGCACAGATACGCAGTATTTT. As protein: CSAGTSTDTQYF.

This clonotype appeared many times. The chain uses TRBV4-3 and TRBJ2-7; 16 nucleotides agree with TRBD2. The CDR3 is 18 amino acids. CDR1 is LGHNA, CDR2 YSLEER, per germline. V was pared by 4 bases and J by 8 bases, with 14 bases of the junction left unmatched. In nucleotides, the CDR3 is TGCGCCAGCAGCCTCTCGAGGGGACTAGCGGGAGGGCCAGCGCAGCAGTACTTC. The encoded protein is CASSLSRGLAGGPAQQYF.

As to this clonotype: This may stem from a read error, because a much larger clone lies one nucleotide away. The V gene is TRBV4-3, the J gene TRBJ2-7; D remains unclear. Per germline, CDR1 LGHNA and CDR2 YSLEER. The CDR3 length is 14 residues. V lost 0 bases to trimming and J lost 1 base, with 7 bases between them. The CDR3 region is CASSQELGSYEQYF. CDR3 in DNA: TGCGCCAGCAGCCAAGAGCTGGGTTCCTACGAGCAGTACTTC.

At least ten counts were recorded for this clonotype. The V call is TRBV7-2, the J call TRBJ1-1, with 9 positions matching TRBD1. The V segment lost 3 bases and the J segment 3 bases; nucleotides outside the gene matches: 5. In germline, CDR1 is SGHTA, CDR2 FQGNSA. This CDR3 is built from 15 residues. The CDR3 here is CASSFRQGGDTEAFF. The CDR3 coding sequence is TGTGCCAGCAGCTTCCGACAGGGGGGCGACACTGAAGCTTTCTTT.

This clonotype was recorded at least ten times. The CDR3 protein is CASSYSSNEQFF. DNA for the CDR3: TGTGCCAGCAGTTACTCGTCCAATGAGCAGTTCTTC. V is TRBV6-2 or TRBV6-3 and J is TRBJ2-1; D gene ambiguous. The CDR3 has 12 residues. CDR1 MNHEY and CDR2 SVGEGT come from the germline V gene. Trimming cost V 0 bases and J 6 bases, with 3 bases left between them.